This TCR beta chain derives from a study of response to subunit inactivated influenza vaccine. Points from the study as a whole: It was suggested by the authors that few new T cells are recruited by each seasonal influenza vaccination.

Via MiXCR, TCRdb re-called the RT-PCR reads, giving one row per CDR3 protein. The table has approximately 520,000 distinct CDR3 sequences, 16% seen once. Trimming stripped 4 bases from V and 3 bases from J, with 16 bases between. This CDR3 is built from 14 residues. CDR1 and CDR2 from the germline V gene are DFQATT and SNEGSKA (reference sequence). This clonotype was detected many times. Its antigen is still unknown. This clonotype was obtained from a man between 50 and 70 years old who received an inactivated influenza vaccine. The chain employs TRBV20-1 and TRBJ2-7; perhaps TRBD2 as D (8 bases). Sequences were derived from CD4+ T cells sorted from PBMCs, sampled less than 30 months after vaccination. CDR3 coding DNA: TGCAGTGCTAATAGCGGGACAGTGCTCTACGAGCAGTACTTC. Translation: CSANSGTVLYEQYF.